This T cell receptor beta chain was captured by sequencing in a study of T cell changes during pregnancy in multiple sclerosis. This clone was detected only once. Trimming pared 0 bases from V and 4 bases from J, leaving 10 bases between. This CDR3 spans 14 amino acids. CDR1 and CDR2 from the germline V gene are MGHRA and YSYEKL. This table comes from immunoSEQ multiplex PCR, and its TCRdb copy is limited to in-frame clones, with some not included. The sample includes about 92,000 clones, roughly 90% of them seen just once. This specimen was peripheral blood, taken in the first trimester of pregnancy. The J gene is TRBJ2-7, the V gene TRBV4-1; no reliable D call. The clonotype originates from a female donor with multiple sclerosis, enrolled in a pregnancy study. CDR3 nucleotides: TGCGCCAGCAGCCAAGATCGTCGCGCGTACGAGCAGTACTTC. Residues: CASSQDRRAYEQYF.